This T cell receptor (beta chain) is drawn from a study of T cell responses to AZD1222 COVID-19 vaccine. TCRdb's table, derived via immunoSEQ multiplex PCR, lists solely in-frame clones and lacks some. The sample contains around 99,000 clones, around 92% of which appear only once. Note on this clone: Its specificity is not known.

V lost 2 bases, J lost 5 bases, and 9 bases lay in between. The CDR3 runs to 14 residues. Germline V gene lookup returns CDR1 SGHVS and CDR2 FQNEAQ. The study, taken as a whole, reports: Spike-specific TCR depth and breadth grew after two AZD1222 doses. Among vaccine-associated CD4 TCRs, coverage spanned spike, with dominance at 160-218 and 743-854. Scientists sampled the repertoires only once the peak T cell response had passed.

The clonotype originates from an adult in good health. Sample: peripheral blood, taken on day 0 of AZD1222 vaccination. The V gene is TRBV7-8, the J gene TRBJ2-2; D call uncertain. The CDR3 coding sequence is TGTGCCAGCAGCTTAACCCGGGTGACCGGGGAGCTGTTTTTT. It translates to CASSLTRVTGELFF.